This TCR beta chain was recovered during a study of control samples from healthy donors and cancer patients (dated by TCRdb to the early 2020s). The library was generated by the immunoSEQ multiplex PCR assay. TCRdb re-hosts the immuneACCESS table, in-frame sequences only. Its copies lack some clones; in the studies checked, an unresolved V gene accounts for under half of them, and the cause for the rest is not known. Recorded for this sample are about 110,000 clones; about 80% of them occurred a single time. In total, the top ten clones hold around 6.4% of the sample. The junction shows trimming of 3 bases on V and 0 bases on J, plus 8 bases between the germline ends. Inclusive of the bounding cysteine and phenylalanine, the CDR3 is 14 residues long. The DNA shown is the 42-base CDR3, in frame from base 1. The germline V gene sets CDR1 to SGHAT and CDR2 to FQNNGV. For this clone: The specificity of this receptor is unknown. No qualities accompany the bases; no much larger clone lies one base away.

In this chain, TRBV11-2 is recombined with TRBJ1-2; tentative D gene TRBD1, with 5 bases matching. Input material: blood. This TCR was recovered from a man between 18 and 35 years old in good health. The bases read TGTGCCAGCAGCTTTGGGGGACCTAACTATGGCTACACCTTC. Translated, this gives CASSFGGPNYGYTF. Outside the CDR3, residues come from the reference TRBV11-2 and TRBJ1-2 proteins, so the full variable domain is: EAGVAQSPRYKIIEKRQSVAFWCNPISGHATLYWYQQILGQGPKLLIQFQNNGVVDDSQLPKDRFSAERLKGVDSTLKIQPAKLEDSAVYLCASSFGGPNYGYTFGSGTRLTVV.